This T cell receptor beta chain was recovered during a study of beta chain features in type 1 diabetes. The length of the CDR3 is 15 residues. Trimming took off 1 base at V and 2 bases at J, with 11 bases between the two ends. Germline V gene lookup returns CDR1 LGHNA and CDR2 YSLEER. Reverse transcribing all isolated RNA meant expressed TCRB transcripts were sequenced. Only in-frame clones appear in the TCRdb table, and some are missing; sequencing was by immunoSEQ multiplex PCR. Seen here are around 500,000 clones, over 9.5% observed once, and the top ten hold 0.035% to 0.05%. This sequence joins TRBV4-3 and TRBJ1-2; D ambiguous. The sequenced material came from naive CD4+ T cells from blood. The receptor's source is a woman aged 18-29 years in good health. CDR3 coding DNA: TGCGCCAGCAGCCAAGGTGTTGGGGAAAACTATGGCTACACCTTC. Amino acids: CASSQGVGENYGYTF.